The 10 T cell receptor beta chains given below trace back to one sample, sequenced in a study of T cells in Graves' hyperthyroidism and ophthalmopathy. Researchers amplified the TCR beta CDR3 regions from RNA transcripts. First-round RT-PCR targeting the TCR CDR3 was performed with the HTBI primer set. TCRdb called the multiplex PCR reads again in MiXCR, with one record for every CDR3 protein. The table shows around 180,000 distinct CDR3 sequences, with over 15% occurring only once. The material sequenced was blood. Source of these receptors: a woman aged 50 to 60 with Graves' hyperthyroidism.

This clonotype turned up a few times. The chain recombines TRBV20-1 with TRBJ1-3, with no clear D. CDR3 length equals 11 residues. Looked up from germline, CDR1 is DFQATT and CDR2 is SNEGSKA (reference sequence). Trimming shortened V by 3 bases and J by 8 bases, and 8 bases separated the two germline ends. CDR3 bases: TGCAGTGCTAGGTTAGGACACACCATATATTTT. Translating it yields CSARLGHTIYF.

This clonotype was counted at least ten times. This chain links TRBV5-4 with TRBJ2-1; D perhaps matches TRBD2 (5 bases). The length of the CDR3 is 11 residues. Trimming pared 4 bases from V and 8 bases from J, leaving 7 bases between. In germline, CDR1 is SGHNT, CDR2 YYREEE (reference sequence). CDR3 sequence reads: CASSRDYEQFF. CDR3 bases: TGTGCCAGCAGCCGGGATTATGAGCAGTTCTTC.

The CDR3 bases are TGTGCCAGCAGCTTAGATCGGGTACCCTTTCACGTCGACCTCGGAAATGGGTTCACCGGGGAGCTGTTTTTT. Translation: CASSLDRVPFHVDLGNGFTGELFF. V gene TRBV11-3 combines with J gene TRBJ2-2; D not certain. Trimming removed 0 bases at V and 4 bases at J, with 36 bases between. Germline V gives CDR1 SGHNT, CDR2 YENEEA. The CDR3 is 24 residues long.

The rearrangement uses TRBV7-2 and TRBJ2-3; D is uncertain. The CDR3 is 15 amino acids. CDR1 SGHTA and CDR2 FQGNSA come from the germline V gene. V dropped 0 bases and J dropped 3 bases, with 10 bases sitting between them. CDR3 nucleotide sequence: TGTGCCAGCAGCTTAGCGAACGCTCGGACAGATACGCAGTATTTT. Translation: CASSLANARTDTQYF. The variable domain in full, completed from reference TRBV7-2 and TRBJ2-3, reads GAGVSQSPSNKVTEKGKDVELRCDPISGHTALYWYRQSLGQGLEFLIYFQGNSAPDKSGLPSDRFSAERTGGSVSTLTIQRTQQEDSAVYLCASSLANARTDTQYFGPGTRLTVL.

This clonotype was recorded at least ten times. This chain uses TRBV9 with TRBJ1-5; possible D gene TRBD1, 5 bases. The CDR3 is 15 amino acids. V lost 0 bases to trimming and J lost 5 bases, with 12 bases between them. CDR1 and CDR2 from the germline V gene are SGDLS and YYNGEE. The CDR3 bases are TGTGCCAGCAGCGTAGGACAGCTTCACGATCAGCCCCAGCATTTT. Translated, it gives CASSVGQLHDQPQHF.

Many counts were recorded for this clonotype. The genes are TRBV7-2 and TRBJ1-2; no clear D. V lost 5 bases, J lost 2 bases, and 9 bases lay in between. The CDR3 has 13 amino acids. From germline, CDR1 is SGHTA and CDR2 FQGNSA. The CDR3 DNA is TGTGCCAGCAGCCGGACCTCCAACTATGGCTACACCTTC. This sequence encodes CASSRTSNYGYTF.

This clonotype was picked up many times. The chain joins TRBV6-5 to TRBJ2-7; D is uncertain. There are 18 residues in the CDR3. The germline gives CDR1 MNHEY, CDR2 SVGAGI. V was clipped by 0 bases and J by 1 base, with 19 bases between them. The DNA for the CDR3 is TGTGCCAGCAGTTACTCGAACCAATGGGCTCCCCGATCCTACGAGCAGTACTTC. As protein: CASSYSNQWAPRSYEQYF.

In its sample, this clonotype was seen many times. CDR3 protein: CASSRGPPPTDTQYF. Written as DNA, the CDR3 is TGTGCCAGCAGTAGAGGACCGCCACCCACAGATACGCAGTATTTT. The chain carries TRBV28 and TRBJ2-3; D remains unclear. The CDR3 extends over 15 amino acids. The germline V gene encodes CDR1 MDHEN and CDR2 SYDVKM. V lost 5 bases and J 2 bases, leaving 14 bases between the germline ends.

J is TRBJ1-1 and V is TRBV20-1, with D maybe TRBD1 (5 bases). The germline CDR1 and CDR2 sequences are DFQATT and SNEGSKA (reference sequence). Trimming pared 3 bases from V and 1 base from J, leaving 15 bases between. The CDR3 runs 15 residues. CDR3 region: CSASQGGSANTEAFF. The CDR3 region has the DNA TGCAGTGCTAGCCAGGGAGGGAGTGCGAACACTGAAGCTTTCTTT.

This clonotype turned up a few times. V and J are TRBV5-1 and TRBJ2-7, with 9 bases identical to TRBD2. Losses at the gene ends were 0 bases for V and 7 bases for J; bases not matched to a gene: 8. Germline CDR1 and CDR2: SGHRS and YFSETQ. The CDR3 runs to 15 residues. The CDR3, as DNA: TGCGCCAGCAGCTTGGGTGGCGGGGGGGCGGAGGAGCAGTACTTC. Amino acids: CASSLGGGGAEEQYF.